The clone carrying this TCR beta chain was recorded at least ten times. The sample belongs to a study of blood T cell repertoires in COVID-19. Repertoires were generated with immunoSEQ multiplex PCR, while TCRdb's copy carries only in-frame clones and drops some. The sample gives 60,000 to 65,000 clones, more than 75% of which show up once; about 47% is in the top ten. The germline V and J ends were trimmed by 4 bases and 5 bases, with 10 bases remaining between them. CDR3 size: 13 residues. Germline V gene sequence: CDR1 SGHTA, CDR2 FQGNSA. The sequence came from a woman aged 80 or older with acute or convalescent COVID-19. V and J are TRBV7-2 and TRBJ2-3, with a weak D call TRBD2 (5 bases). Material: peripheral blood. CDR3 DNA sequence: TGTGCCAGCAGCTCAGAGGCGGGAGATACGCAGTATTTT. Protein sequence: CASSSEAGDTQYF.